This note documents a single T cell receptor (beta chain) sequence. This clonotype has at least ten counts. Its antigen is unknown. No base quality information exists; no much larger clone differs at one position. This sample stems from a study of T-cell reconstitution after alpha-beta-depleted transplantation in children (dated by TCRdb to the mid-2010s). In the study overall: The study quantitatively tracked T-cell immune reconstitution after TCRalphabeta/CD19-depleted allogeneic hematopoietic cell transplantation in children using TCR repertoire profiling.

Counted from cysteine to phenylalanine, this CDR3 has 13 amino acids. The DNA shown is the 39-base CDR3, in frame from base 1. The V end loses 6 bases and the J end loses 3 bases, and a stretch of 12 bases separates them. CDR1 and CDR2, per the germline V gene (reference sequence), are DFQATT and SNEGSKA. On the study overall, not on this receptor specifically: About two months after transplant, the apparently early recovery of alphabetaT-cell counts reportedly depended on just several hundred clones that had expanded rapidly and came from non-depleted graft cells. In some patients, high TCRbeta diversity at day 60 was attributed to recipient T cells and intrathymic progenitors that had survived conditioning. Hyperexpanded clone frequencies declined over subsequent months; after one year, T-cell counts and TCRbeta diversity were mostly attributed to newly produced T cells.

Libraries were made using PCR. Sequencing was carried out with an Illumina HiSeq 2500. TCR libraries were prepared with molecular barcoding, using unique molecular identifiers to normalize TCRbeta repertoire quantification. TCRdb reran the public reads through fastp at Q25 and MiXCR, keeping productive beta chains. All rows with the same CDR3 protein become a single entry with the most common DNA and genes. Recorded for this sample are 200,000 to 250,000 distinct CDR3 sequences; approximately 11% of them occurred a single time. The top ten hold approximately 30% of the sample. In light of the paper, this sample's treatment or condition label describes: allogeneic hematopoietic cell transplantation with graft depleted of TCRalphabeta T cells and CD19 B cells. The children who served as transplant recipients had been given grafts of TCRalphabeta/CD19-depleted allogeneic hematopoietic cells.

The sequencing here drew on PBMCs, taken before TCRalphabeta/CD19-depleted stem cell transplant. The V and J segments used are TRBV20-1 and TRBJ1-3, and TRBD1 may be the D gene, going by 6 matching bases. This clonotype was obtained from a child less than two years old with acute myeloid leukemia, due to receive a stem cell transplant. Here the CDR3 is given as CSAATGGGNTIYF. The nucleotide sequence is TGCAGTGCGGCGACAGGCGGTGGAAACACCATATATTTT.